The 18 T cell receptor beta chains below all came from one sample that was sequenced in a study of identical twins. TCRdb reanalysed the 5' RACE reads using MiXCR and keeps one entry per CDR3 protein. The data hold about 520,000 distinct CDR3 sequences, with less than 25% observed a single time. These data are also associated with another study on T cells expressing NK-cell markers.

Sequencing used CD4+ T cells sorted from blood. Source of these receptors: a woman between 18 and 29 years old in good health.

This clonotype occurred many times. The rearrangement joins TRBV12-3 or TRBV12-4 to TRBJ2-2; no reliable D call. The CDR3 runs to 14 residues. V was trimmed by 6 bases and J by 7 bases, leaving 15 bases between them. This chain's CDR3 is CASSRRNISGELFF. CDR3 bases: TGTGCCAGCAGCCGCAGGAATATTAGCGGGGAGCTGTTTTTT.

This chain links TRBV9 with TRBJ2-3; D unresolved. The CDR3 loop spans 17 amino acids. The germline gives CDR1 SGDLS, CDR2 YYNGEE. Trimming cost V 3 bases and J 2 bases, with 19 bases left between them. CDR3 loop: CASSAVLDSLPTDTQYF. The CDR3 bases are TGTGCCAGCAGCGCTGTATTAGACTCCCTACCCACAGATACGCAGTATTTT.

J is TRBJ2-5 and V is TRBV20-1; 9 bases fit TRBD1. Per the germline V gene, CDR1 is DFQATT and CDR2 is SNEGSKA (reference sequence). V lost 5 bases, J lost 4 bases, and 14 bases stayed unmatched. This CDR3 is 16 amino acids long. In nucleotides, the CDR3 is TGCAGTGCTGAGAGCCTTCTACAGGGGGCGAGAGAGACCCAGTACTTC. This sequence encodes CSAESLLQGARETQYF.

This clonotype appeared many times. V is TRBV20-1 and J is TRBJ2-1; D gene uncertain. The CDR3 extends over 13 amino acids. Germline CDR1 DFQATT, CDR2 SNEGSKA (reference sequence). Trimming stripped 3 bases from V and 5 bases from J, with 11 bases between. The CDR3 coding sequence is TGCAGTGCTAGGAGGCAGTTCCACAATGAGCAGTTCTTC. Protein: CSARRQFHNEQFF.

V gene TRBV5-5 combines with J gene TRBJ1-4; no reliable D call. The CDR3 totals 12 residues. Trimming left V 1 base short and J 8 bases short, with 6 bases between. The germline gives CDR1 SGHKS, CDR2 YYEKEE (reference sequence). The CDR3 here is CASSLLPEKLFF. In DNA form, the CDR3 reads TGTGCCAGCAGCTTGCTCCCCGAAAAACTGTTTTTT.

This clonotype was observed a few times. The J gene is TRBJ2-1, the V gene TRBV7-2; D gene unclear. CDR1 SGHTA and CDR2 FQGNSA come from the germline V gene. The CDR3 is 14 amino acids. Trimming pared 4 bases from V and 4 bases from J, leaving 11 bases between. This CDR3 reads CASSSLPAYNEQFF. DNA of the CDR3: TGTGCCAGCAGCTCACTCCCGGCGTACAATGAGCAGTTCTTC.

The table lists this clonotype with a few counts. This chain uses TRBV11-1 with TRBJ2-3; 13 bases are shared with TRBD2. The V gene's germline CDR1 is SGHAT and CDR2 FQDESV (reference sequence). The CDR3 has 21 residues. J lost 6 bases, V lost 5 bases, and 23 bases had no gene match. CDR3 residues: CASSAAPGLAGPGVYTDTQYF. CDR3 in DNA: TGTGCCAGCAGCGCGGCGCCGGGACTAGCGGGACCGGGAGTGTATACGGATACGCAGTATTTT.

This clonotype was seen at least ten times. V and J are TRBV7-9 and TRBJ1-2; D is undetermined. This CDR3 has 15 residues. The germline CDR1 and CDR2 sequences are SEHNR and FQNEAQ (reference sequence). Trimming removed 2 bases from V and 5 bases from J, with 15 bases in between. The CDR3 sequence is CASSLMSLGPYGYTF. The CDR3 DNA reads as TGTGCCAGCAGCTTAATGAGTCTCGGTCCTTATGGCTACACCTTC.

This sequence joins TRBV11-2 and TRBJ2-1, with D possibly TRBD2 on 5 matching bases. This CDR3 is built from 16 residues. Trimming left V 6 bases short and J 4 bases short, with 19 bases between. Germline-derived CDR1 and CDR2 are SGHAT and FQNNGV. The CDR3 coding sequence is TGTGCCAGCAGGAGTATCCTGAGGACTCCTTACAATGAGCAGTTCTTC. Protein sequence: CASRSILRTPYNEQFF.

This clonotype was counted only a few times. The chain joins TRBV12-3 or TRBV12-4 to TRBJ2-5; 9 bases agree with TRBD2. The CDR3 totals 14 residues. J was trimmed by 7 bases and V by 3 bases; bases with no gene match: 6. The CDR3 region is CASSFASGTATQYF. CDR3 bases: TGTGCCAGCAGTTTTGCTAGCGGGACCGCGACCCAGTACTTC.

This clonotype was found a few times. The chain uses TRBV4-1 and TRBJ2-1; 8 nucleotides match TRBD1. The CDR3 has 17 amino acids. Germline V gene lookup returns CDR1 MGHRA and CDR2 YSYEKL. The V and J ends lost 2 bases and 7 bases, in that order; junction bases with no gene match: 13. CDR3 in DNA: TGCGCCAGCAGCCAACATTCCGCAGGGGGCAGCGGGAATGAGCAGTTCTTC. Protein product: CASSQHSAGGSGNEQFF.

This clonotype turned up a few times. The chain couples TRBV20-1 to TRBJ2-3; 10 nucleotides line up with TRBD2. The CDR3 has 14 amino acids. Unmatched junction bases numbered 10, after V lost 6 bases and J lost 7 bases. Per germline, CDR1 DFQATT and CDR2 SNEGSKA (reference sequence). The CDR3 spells CSAPGLAPRNTQYF. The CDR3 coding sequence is TGCAGTGCCCCGGGACTAGCGCCACGGAATACGCAGTATTTT.

CDR3 amino acids: CASSLTGTGGADTQYF. The CDR3 region has the DNA TGTGCCAGCAGCCTAACCGGGACAGGGGGCGCGGATACGCAGTATTTT. The chain recombines TRBV6-1 with TRBJ2-3, with TRBD1 matching 12 bases. Looked up from germline, CDR1 is MNHNS and CDR2 is SASEGT. Trimming at V came to 6 bases and at J to 6 bases, leaving 10 bases not matched to a gene. The CDR3 length is 16 residues.

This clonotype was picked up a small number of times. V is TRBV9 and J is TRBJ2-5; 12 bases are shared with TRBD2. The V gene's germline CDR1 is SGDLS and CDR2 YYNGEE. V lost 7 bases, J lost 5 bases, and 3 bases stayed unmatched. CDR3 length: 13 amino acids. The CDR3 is CASGGLAGETQYF. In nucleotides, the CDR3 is TGTGCCAGCGGTGGACTAGCGGGGGAGACCCAGTACTTC.

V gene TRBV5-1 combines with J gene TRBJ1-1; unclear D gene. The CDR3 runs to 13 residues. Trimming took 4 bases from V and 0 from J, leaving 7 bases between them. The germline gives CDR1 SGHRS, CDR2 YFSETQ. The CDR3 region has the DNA TGCGCCAGCAGCGGGTATCTGAACACTGAAGCTTTCTTT. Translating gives CASSGYLNTEAFF.

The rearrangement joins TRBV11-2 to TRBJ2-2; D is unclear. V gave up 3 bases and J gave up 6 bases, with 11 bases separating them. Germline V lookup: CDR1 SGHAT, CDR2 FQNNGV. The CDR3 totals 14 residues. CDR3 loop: CASSFRGASGELFF. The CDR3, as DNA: TGTGCCAGCAGCTTCCGAGGTGCCTCCGGGGAGCTGTTTTTT. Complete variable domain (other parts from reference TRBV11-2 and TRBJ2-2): EAGVAQSPRYKIIEKRQSVAFWCNPISGHATLYWYQQILGQGPKLLIQFQNNGVVDDSQLPKDRFSAERLKGVDSTLKIQPAKLEDSAVYLCASSFRGASGELFFGEGSRLTVL.

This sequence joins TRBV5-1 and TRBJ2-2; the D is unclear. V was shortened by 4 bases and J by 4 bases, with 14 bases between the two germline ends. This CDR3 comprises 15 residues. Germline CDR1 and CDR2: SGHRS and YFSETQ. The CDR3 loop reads CASSPFSGGTGELFF. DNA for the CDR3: TGCGCCAGCAGCCCGTTTAGTGGCGGCACCGGGGAGCTGTTTTTT.

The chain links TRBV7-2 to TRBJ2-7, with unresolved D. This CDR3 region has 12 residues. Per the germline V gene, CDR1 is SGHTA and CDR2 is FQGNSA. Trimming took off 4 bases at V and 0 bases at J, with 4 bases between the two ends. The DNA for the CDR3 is TGTGCCAGCAGCTGGGACTCCTACGAGCAGTACTTC. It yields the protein CASSWDSYEQYF.